The rows below give T cell receptor beta chains drawn from one sample of a study of T cell responses to AZD1222 COVID-19 vaccine. Libraries were prepared by immunoSEQ multiplex PCR; TCRdb keeps only in-frame clonotypes and omits some of them. The sample carries 150,000 to 200,000 clones, 93% recorded once. Sequenced here: peripheral blood, sampled on day 0 of AZD1222 vaccination. Receptor source: an adult in good health. Both conserved end residues are part of each CDR3. D genes are given only for firm matches. Not all rows give a size; the values are once, few, many and, for expanded clones, a class.

clone size | J gene | D gene | V gene | CDR3 DNA | CDR3 protein
once | TRBJ1-1 | - | TRBV6-5 | TGTGCCAGCAGTTTCGCCAGGGTCGGTAGAGAAGCTTTCTTT | CASSFARVGREAFF
- | TRBJ1-1 | - | TRBV10-2 | TGCGCCAGCAGTGAGGAGAACACTGAAGCTTTCTTT | CASSEENTEAFF
- | TRBJ1-4 | - | TRBV15 | TGTGCCACCAGCAGACCTGGGGCAGGGTCGAAGGGGCTGTTTTTT | CATSRPGAGSKGLFF
- | TRBJ2-3 | - | TRBV28 | TGTGCCAGCAGTTCCTATTTAGATACGCAGTATTTT | CASSSYLDTQYF
- | TRBJ1-1 | - | TRBV2 | TGTGCCAGCAGTGTTCTGAACACTGAAGCTTTCTTT | CASSVLNTEAFF
- | TRBJ2-1 | TRBD1 | TRBV2 | TGTGCCAGCCTGGGGACAGGGAGGGACAATGAGCAGTTCTTC | CASLGTGRDNEQFF
- | TRBJ2-7 | - | TRBV10-3 | TGTGCCATCAGTGAGTCCTTAGGGTTAAAAGGCGAGCAGTACTTC | CAISESLGLKGEQYF
- | TRBJ2-1 | TRBD2 | TRBV4-2 | TGTGCCAGCAGCCAAGAAATGGGACTAGCGGTCTACAATGAGCAGTTCTTC | CASSQEMGLAVYNEQFF
- | TRBJ2-6 | - | TRBV30 | TGTGCCTGGATATCTCGAGGGGCCAACGTCCTGACTTTC | CAWISRGANVLTF
- | TRBJ1-4 | - | TRBV6-2/TRBV6-3 | TGTGCCAGCAGTTACTTCCCGGGAACTAATGAAAAACTGTTTTTT | CASSYFPGTNEKLFF
- | TRBJ1-1 | - | TRBV7-7 | TGTGCCAGCAGCTTACCCGAGCGGTGGGTGAACACTGAAGCTTTCTTT | CASSLPERWVNTEAFF
- | TRBJ1-5 | - | TRBV5-6 | TGTGCCAGCAGCCCGGACGGGGGCTATAATCAGCCCCAGCATTTT | CASSPDGGYNQPQHF
- | TRBJ1-1 | - | TRBV11-2 | TGTGCCAGCAGCTTAGAAGTGGGCACGAACACTGAAGCTTTCTTT | CASSLEVGTNTEAFF
- | TRBJ1-2 | TRBD1 | TRBV15 | TGTGCCACCAGCAGAGTTGCCCGAAGACAGGGGGTAACGGCTAACTATGGCTACACCTTC | CATSRVARRQGVTANYGYTF
- | TRBJ1-1 | - | TRBV5-1 | TGCGCCAGCAGCTTGATCCCGACACGGAACACTGAAGCTTTCTTT | CASSLIPTRNTEAFF
- | TRBJ1-2 | TRBD1 | TRBV28 | TGTGCCAGCAGTTTATCCTATGGGACAGGGTATAATGGCTACACCTTC | CASSLSYGTGYNGYTF
- | TRBJ1-1 | - | TRBV12-3/TRBV12-4 | TGTGCCAGCAGCCCGACCGCGAACACTGAAGCTTTCTTT | CASSPTANTEAFF
- | TRBJ1-1 | - | TRBV6-5 | TGTGCCAGCAGTTTAGGGAGTGACACTGAAGCTTTCTTT | CASSLGSDTEAFF
- | TRBJ1-6 | - | TRBV6-1 | TGTGCCAGCAGTGAGGCAGGGTATTTCCACAGCTCCTATAATTCACCCCTCCACTTT | CASSEAGYFHSSYNSPLHF
- | TRBJ2-1 | - | TRBV14 | TGTGCCAGCAGCCGATTTTATAGCGGAAGCTCCTACAATGAGCAGTTCTTC | CASSRFYSGSSYNEQFF
- | TRBJ1-2 | - | TRBV7-9 | TGTGCCAGCAGCCTCATGGGTAACTATGGCTACACCTTC | CASSLMGNYGYTF
once | TRBJ1-6 | TRBD1 | TRBV27 | TGTGCCAGCAGCCTCGTTACCGGGACAGGGTATTCACCCCTCCACTTT | CASSLVTGTGYSPLHF
- | TRBJ1-4 | - | TRBV5-6 | TGTGCCAGCAGCTTGCGGCTAGTTGTTGAAAAACTGTTTTTT | CASSLRLVVEKLFF